The entry that follows covers one TCR beta chain sequence. CDR3 length equals 15 residues. The V end was cut by 0 bases, the J end by 2 bases, with 10 bases between. CDR1 is WNHNN and CDR2 is SYGVQD in the germline V gene (reference sequence). These data are taken from a study of cytomegalovirus exposure and HLA in healthy donors. With 60 Vbeta and 13 Jbeta primers, the PCR was carried out. The assay was immunoSEQ multiplex PCR, and TCRdb's table has in-frame clones only and misses some. The data contain about 170,000 clones, approximately 71% of them seen just once; the ten biggest clones take up 5.4%.

Input material: PBMCs. This TCR was sampled from a woman between 18 and 30 years old in good health and CMV-seropositive. The chain is built from TRBV10-1 and TRBJ1-2, with TRBD1 as a possible D gene (5 bases). DNA of the CDR3: TGCGCCAGCAGTGAGTCGCACAGGACCAACTATGGCTACACCTTC. Protein product: CASSESHRTNYGYTF.